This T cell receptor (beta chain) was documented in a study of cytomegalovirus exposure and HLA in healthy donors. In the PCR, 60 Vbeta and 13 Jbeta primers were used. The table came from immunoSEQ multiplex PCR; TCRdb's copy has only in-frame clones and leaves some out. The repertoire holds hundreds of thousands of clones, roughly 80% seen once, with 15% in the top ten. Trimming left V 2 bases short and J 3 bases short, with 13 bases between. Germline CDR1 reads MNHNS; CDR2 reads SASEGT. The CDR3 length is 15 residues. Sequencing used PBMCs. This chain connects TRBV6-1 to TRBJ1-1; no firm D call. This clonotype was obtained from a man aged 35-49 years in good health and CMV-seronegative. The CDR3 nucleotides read TGTGCCAGCAGTGAATCTGGCAGTCTGCACACTGAAGCTTTCTTT. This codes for CASSESGSLHTEAFF.